The sequence of this TCR beta chain was determined in a study of cytotoxic CD8 clonotypes in ibrutinib-treated CLL. The assay was immunoSEQ multiplex PCR, and TCRdb's table has in-frame clones only and misses some. The data contain approximately 350,000 clones, over 60% of them singletons. PBMCs that had been cryopreserved were the source of about 2 micrograms of genomic DNA for TCR beta libraries. On this clone itself: Antigen specificity is unknown.

In germline, CDR1 is SGHTA, CDR2 FQGTGA. CDR3 length equals 16 residues. Trimming pared 2 bases from V and 2 bases from J, leaving 14 bases between. Study-wide results and caveats: Against age-matched healthy donors, baseline clonality ran higher and tracked circulating CD8+ T-cell counts.

The sequences come from PBMCs, collected after 36 months of ibrutinib treatment. The source is a human donor with chronic lymphocytic leukemia. The chain uses TRBV7-3 and TRBJ2-3; D not certain. CDR3 sequence: CASSLQPRAATDTQYF. The CDR3 DNA reads as TGTGCCAGCAGCTTACAGCCTAGGGCGGCCACAGATACGCAGTATTTT. The full variable domain, rest sourced from reference TRBV7-3 and TRBJ2-3, is GAGVSQTPSNKVTEKGKYVELRCDPISGHTALYWYRQSLGQGPEFLIYFQGTGAADDSGLPNDRFFAVRPEGSVSTLKIQRTERGDSAVYLCASSLQPRAATDTQYFGPGTRLTVL.